The next 29 T cell receptor beta chains were all read from a single sample in a study of T cell repertoires in cytomegalovirus infection. One entry per CDR3 protein results from TCRdb running MiXCR on the reads. This sample carries around 530,000 distinct CDR3 sequences, around 27% of them seen once, and the ten largest clones take about 12%. Sequenced material: PBMCs. The receptors were gathered from a human donor in good health (CMV status not recorded). Some clones in this sample may be carry-over from other donors' samples.

The rearrangement links TRBV4-1 to TRBJ2-1; D is unclear. In germline, CDR1 is MGHRA, CDR2 YSYEKL. V was pared by 2 bases and J by 0 bases, with 8 bases between. The CDR3 loop spans 15 amino acids. CDR3 nucleotides: TGCGCCAGCAGCCAACAACCGAGCTCCTACAATGAGCAGTTCTTC. This gives the protein CASSQQPSSYNEQFF.

The chain uses TRBV6-1 and TRBJ2-1, with 12 bases lining up with TRBD1. This CDR3 spans 14 amino acids. Per germline, CDR1 MNHNS and CDR2 SASEGT. The ends lost 6 bases at V and 6 bases at J; junction bases unmatched: 3. The CDR3 loop reads CASRGQGAPNEQFF. In nucleotides, the CDR3 is TGTGCCAGCAGGGGACAGGGGGCCCCCAATGAGCAGTTCTTC.

The chain uses TRBV6-5 and TRBJ2-1; D possibly corresponds to TRBD2 (5 bases). The CDR3 runs to 14 residues. Trimming pared 0 bases from V and 5 bases from J, leaving 8 bases between. Germline values: CDR1 MNHEY, CDR2 SVGAGI. The CDR3 is CASSYSGKHNEQFF. The CDR3 bases are TGTGCCAGCAGTTACTCCGGGAAACACAATGAGCAGTTCTTC.

In its sample, this clonotype was seen many times. The chain joins TRBV7-2 to TRBJ2-5; D not certain. The CDR3 is 14 residues long. V was trimmed by 1 base and J by 0 bases, leaving 6 bases between them. Germline V lookup: CDR1 SGHTA, CDR2 FQGNSA. DNA for the CDR3: TGTGCCAGCAGCTTAGATCGATACCAAGAGACCCAGTACTTC. As protein: CASSLDRYQETQYF. The full variable domain, with the rest looked up from reference TRBV7-2 and TRBJ2-5, is GAGVSQSPSNKVTEKGKDVELRCDPISGHTALYWYRQSLGQGLEFLIYFQGNSAPDKSGLPSDRFSAERTGGSVSTLTIQRTQQEDSAVYLCASSLDRYQETQYFGPGTRLLVL.

The chain combines TRBV2 with TRBJ2-7, with no clear D. CDR1 and CDR2 from the germline V gene are SNHLY and FYNNEI. The CDR3 runs 12 residues. V shed 4 bases and J shed 3 bases, with 7 bases lying between them. CDR3 protein: CASSGQIYEQYF. The CDR3, as DNA: TGTGCCAGCAGTGGGCAGATCTACGAGCAGTACTTC.

This clonotype came up many times. The chain is built from TRBV7-6 and TRBJ2-1, with D possibly being TRBD1 (6 bases). With 5 bases removed from V and 6 bases from J, the gap between germline ends came to 26 bases. The CDR3 consists of 18 residues. The germline gives CDR1 SGHVS, CDR2 FNYEAQ. The CDR3 region has the DNA TGTGCCAGCAGCCTCCCCGGGACAACCCCTGCCCCACCCAATGAGCAGTTCTTC. Amino acid sequence: CASSLPGTTPAPPNEQFF. The whole variable domain, remainder taken from reference TRBV7-6 and TRBJ2-1, is GAGVSQSPRYKVTKRGQDVALRCDPISGHVSLYWYRQALGQGPEFLTYFNYEAQQDKSGLPNDRFSAERPEGSISTLTIQRTEQRDSAMYRCASSLPGTTPAPPNEQFFGPGTRLTVL.

This clonotype was detected a few times. The chain employs TRBV7-2 and TRBJ2-1; the D is unclear. V was clipped by 4 bases and J by 8 bases, with 12 bases between them. This CDR3 contains 13 residues. Germline CDR1 and CDR2: SGHTA and FQGNSA. CDR3 protein: CASSSGPRYEQFF. CDR3 in DNA: TGTGCCAGCAGCTCAGGCCCGCGGTATGAGCAGTTCTTC.

This clonotype was observed a few times. The chain joins TRBV12-3 or TRBV12-4 to TRBJ2-5, with 9 bases that match TRBD1. The J segment lost 2 bases and the V segment lost 3 bases, leaving 7 bases of the junction unmatched. The CDR3 spans 16 residues. CDR3 nucleotides: TGTGCCAGCAGTTTGGGGACAGGGCTGGGGCAAGAGACCCAGTACTTC. This encodes CASSLGTGLGQETQYF.

This clonotype was detected a few times. The chain couples TRBV12-3 or TRBV12-4 to TRBJ1-1, with TRBD1 identical over 8 bases. There are 13 residues in the CDR3. V dropped 6 bases and J dropped 7; count of bases not matched to a gene: 7. The CDR3 spells CASRDRDLSEAFF. The CDR3 nucleotides are TGTGCCAGCAGGGACAGGGATTTGAGTGAAGCTTTCTTT.

This clonotype was seen a handful of times. The V and J genes are TRBV7-9 and TRBJ2-3; 9 positions match TRBD1. Germline V CDR1 and CDR2: SEHNR, FQNEAQ (reference sequence). The CDR3 consists of 16 residues. The ends lost 1 base at V and 6 bases at J; junction bases unmatched: 8. In DNA form, the CDR3 reads TGTGCCAGCAGCTTAGGGGACAGGGAAACCTTGGATACGCAGTATTTT. Protein: CASSLGDRETLDTQYF. Looking up the rest from reference TRBV7-9 and TRBJ2-3 gives the full variable domain: DTGVSQNPRHKITKRGQNVTFRCDPISEHNRLYWYRQTLGQGPEFLTYFQNEAQLEKSRLLSDRFSAERPKGSFSTLEIQRTEQGDSAMYLCASSLGDRETLDTQYFGPGTRLTVL.

This clonotype occurred many times. The chain combines TRBV7-2 with TRBJ2-6, with 9 nucleotides matching TRBD1. Germline V CDR1 and CDR2: SGHTA, FQGNSA. V shed 3 bases, J shed 0 bases, and the junction held 6 bases outside the gene matches. The CDR3 has 18 amino acids. CDR3 nucleotides: TGTGCCAGCAGCTTCATACAGGGGGCTATCTCTGGGGCCAACGTCCTGACTTTC. Translation gives CASSFIQGAISGANVLTF.

The CDR3 is CAWSMGGNQPQHF. In nucleotides, the CDR3 is TGTGCCTGGTCAATGGGAGGCAATCAGCCCCAGCATTTT. The chain carries TRBV30 and TRBJ1-5; D ambiguous. CDR1 is GTSNPN and CDR2 is SVGIG in the germline V gene (reference sequence). The CDR3 contains 13 residues. Trimming removed 5 bases from V and 2 bases from J, with 10 bases in between.

CDR3 amino acids: CSAIPGTGGDEQYF. The CDR3, as DNA: TGCAGTGCTATCCCAGGGACAGGGGGCGACGAGCAGTACTTC. The chain joins TRBV20-1 to TRBJ2-7; 12 positions agree with TRBD1. V lost 4 bases to trimming and J lost 5 bases; unmatched junction nucleotides: 6. The CDR3 totals 14 residues. Germline-derived CDR1 and CDR2 are DFQATT and SNEGSKA (reference sequence).

This chain uses TRBV11-3 with TRBJ1-1; D not certain. The CDR3 consists of 15 residues. The germline CDR1 and CDR2 sequences are SGHNT and YENEEA. V gave up 5 bases and J gave up 1 base, with 14 bases separating them. The CDR3, as DNA: TGTGCCAGCAGCGCCGGAGGACGGCCGAACACTGAAGCTTTCTTT. This sequence encodes CASSAGGRPNTEAFF.

The chain combines TRBV20-1 with TRBJ2-1; 7 positions match TRBD2. Trimming took 1 base from V and 7 from J; bases not matched to a gene: 13. The V gene's germline CDR1 is DFQATT and CDR2 SNEGSKA (reference sequence). The length of the CDR3 is 16 residues. The CDR3 nucleotides are TGCAGTGCTAGAGCACCCTCCCGGCTAGCGGAAAATGAGCAGTTCTTC. This encodes CSARAPSRLAENEQFF.

The V call is TRBV7-9, the J call TRBJ1-4, with D perhaps matching TRBD1 (6 bases). CDR1 is SEHNR and CDR2 is FQNEAQ in the germline V gene (reference sequence). V was trimmed by 3 bases and J by 0 bases, leaving 14 bases between them. The CDR3 is 17 amino acids. The chain's CDR3 is CASSFGDIGPTNEKLFF. The CDR3, as DNA: TGTGCCAGCAGCTTCGGGGACATCGGGCCAACTAATGAAAAACTGTTTTTT.

This clonotype was observed a few times. The chain combines TRBV6-1 with TRBJ2-3; 8 bases line up with TRBD2. V was clipped by 5 bases and J by 1 base; unmatched bases: 8. This CDR3 region has 16 residues. Germline V lookup: CDR1 MNHNS, CDR2 SASEGT. The CDR3 sequence: CASSSLTGRGTDTQYF. As DNA, the CDR3 is TGTGCCAGCAGTTCCCTAACCGGGAGGGGCACAGATACGCAGTATTTT.

In this sample, this clonotype turned up many times. The chain couples TRBV7-9 to TRBJ2-1; 15 positions agree with TRBD2. Germline V gene data show CDR1 as SEHNR and CDR2 as FQNEAQ (reference sequence). V was clipped by 5 bases and J by 6 bases; unmatched bases: 8. This CDR3 spans 17 amino acids. Written as DNA, the CDR3 is TGTGCCAGCAGCCGAGGGACTAGCGGGAGGAGGGGCAATGAGCAGTTCTTC. Amino acid sequence: CASSRGTSGRRGNEQFF.

There are a few counts of this clonotype. The rearrangement joins TRBV7-2 to TRBJ2-7; 12 bases are shared with TRBD2. The CDR3 is 16 amino acids. V was pared by 0 bases and J by 3 bases, with 3 bases of the junction left unmatched. CDR1 SGHTA and CDR2 FQGNSA come from the germline V gene. This chain's CDR3 is CASSLALAGGLYEQYF. DNA for the CDR3: TGTGCCAGCAGCTTAGCCCTAGCGGGAGGGCTCTACGAGCAGTACTTC.

This clonotype was detected ten times or more. The V call is TRBV7-6, the J call TRBJ2-2; TRBD1 matches at 9 bases. Germline CDR1 reads SGHVS; CDR2 reads FNYEAQ. Losses at the gene ends were 2 bases for V and 5 bases for J; bases not matched to a gene: 9. The CDR3 is 17 amino acids. The CDR3 sequence is CASSLRTGERRTGELFF. CDR3 bases: TGTGCCAGCAGCTTAAGGACAGGGGAAAGAAGAACCGGGGAGCTGTTTTTT.

This clonotype was counted a few times. The V call is TRBV7-2, the J call TRBJ2-7; 7 bases agree with TRBD1. This CDR3 contains 13 residues. CDR1 SGHTA and CDR2 FQGNSA come from the germline V gene. Trimming took 5 bases from V and 3 from J; bases not matched to a gene: 4. CDR3 region: CASSRDSFYEQYV. CDR3 sequence (DNA): TGTGCCAGCAGCCGGGACAGCTTCTACGAGCAGTACGTC.

This clonotype occurred many times. The chain links TRBV7-2 to TRBJ2-3; 13 nucleotides match TRBD2. The germline gives CDR1 SGHTA, CDR2 FQGNSA. The CDR3 is 19 amino acids. Trimming at V came to 1 base and at J to 0 bases, leaving 7 bases not matched to a gene. The CDR3 nucleotides are TGTGCCAGCAGCTTAGTTCCGGGACTAGCGGGGTCTAGCACAGATACGCAGTATTTT. Translating gives CASSLVPGLAGSSTDTQYF.

The table lists this clonotype with many counts. The rearrangement links TRBV7-2 to TRBJ2-1; D perhaps matches TRBD2 (6 bases). Germline V lookup: CDR1 SGHTA, CDR2 FQGNSA. V lost 5 bases, J lost 5 bases, and 13 bases lay in between. The CDR3 spans 14 residues. The CDR3 loop reads CASSLQLAHNEQFF. In DNA, the CDR3 is TGTGCCAGCAGCCTCCAACTAGCCCACAATGAGCAGTTCTTC. The full variable domain, completed using reference TRBV7-2 and TRBJ2-1, is GAGVSQSPSNKVTEKGKDVELRCDPISGHTALYWYRQSLGQGLEFLIYFQGNSAPDKSGLPSDRFSAERTGGSVSTLTIQRTQQEDSAVYLCASSLQLAHNEQFFGPGTRLTVL.

The chain couples TRBV19 to TRBJ2-1; 8 nucleotides agree with TRBD2. With 7 bases clipped from V and 5 bases from J, the junction kept 10 bases outside the gene matches. Germline CDR1 is LNHDA and CDR2 is SQIVND (reference sequence). CDR3 length: 15 residues. CDR3 sequence reads: CASTPLAGRHNEQFF. DNA of the CDR3: TGTGCCAGTACCCCCTTAGCGGGGCGCCACAATGAGCAGTTCTTC.

The chain has TRBV13 and TRBJ2-1; D possibly corresponds to TRBD2 (5 bases). CDR3 length equals 12 residues. The V end lost 5 bases, the J end lost 11 bases, and 13 bases lay between the germline ends. The germline gives CDR1 PRHDT, CDR2 FYEKMQ (reference sequence). This CDR3 reads CASSLTDGKQFF. In DNA, the CDR3 is TGTGCCAGCAGCCTCACGGACGGGAAGCAGTTCTTC.

The CDR3 reads CASSQDGGQMLSGANVLTF. CDR3 DNA sequence: TGTGCCAGCAGCCAAGACGGGGGACAGATGCTCTCTGGGGCCAACGTCCTGACTTTC. The chain is built from TRBV3-1 and TRBJ2-6; perhaps TRBD1 as D (7 bases). Germline V lookup: CDR1 LGHDT, CDR2 YNNKEL (reference sequence). This CDR3 has 19 residues. Trimming took 0 bases from V and 0 from J, leaving 15 bases between them. The complete variable domain, with remaining parts taken from reference TRBV3-1 and TRBJ2-6, reads DTAVSQTPKYLVTQMGNDKSIKCEQNLGHDTMYWYKQDSKKFLKIMFSYNNKELIINETVPNRFSPKSPDKAHLNLHINSLELGDSAVYFCASSQDGGQMLSGANVLTFGAGSRLTVL.

There are a few counts of this clonotype. The gene calls are TRBV24-1 and TRBJ2-2; 8 bases match TRBD1. After removal of 3 bases from V and 0 bases from J, the junction contained 8 bases not matched to a gene. Germline-derived CDR1 and CDR2 are KGHDR and SFDVKD. The CDR3 is made up of 18 amino acids. The CDR3 bases are TGTGCCACCAGTGATCCTACAAAGACAGGGGCGAACACCGGGGAGCTGTTTTTT. It is translated as CATSDPTKTGANTGELFF.

This clonotype occurred many times. The rearrangement uses TRBV12-3 or TRBV12-4 and TRBJ2-1, with TRBD2 matching 7 bases. Trimming cost V 4 bases and J 6 bases; bases outside gene matches: 0. The CDR3 is 12 residues long. The CDR3 loop is CASSWTSNEQFF. As DNA, the CDR3 is TGTGCCAGCAGTTGGACTAGCAATGAGCAGTTCTTC.

This clonotype was counted ten times or more. CDR3 nucleotides: TGTGCCAGCAGCTCGGGACTAGCGGGAGGTTACAATGAGCAGTTCTTC. Encoded protein: CASSSGLAGGYNEQFF. The gene calls are TRBV7-2 and TRBJ2-1; 15 nucleotides line up with TRBD2. Germline assignment: CDR1 SGHTA and CDR2 FQGNSA. Trimming cost V 4 bases and J 4 bases; bases outside gene matches: 2. This CDR3 contains 16 residues.